Following are 2 T cell receptor beta chains from one sample sequenced in a study of Graves' ophthalmopathy and Graves' hyperthyroidism. RNA transcripts yielded amplified TCR beta CDR3 regions. The library came from an HTBI-primed first-round RT-PCR and a second-round multiplex PCR. Each CDR3 protein gets one entry after TCRdb re-called the multiplex PCR reads with MiXCR. The table includes 170,000 or so distinct CDR3 sequences, around two fifths detected once. Sequenced sample: peripheral blood. All receptors derive from a woman in her thirties or forties with Graves' ophthalmopathy.

This clonotype came up many times. The chain is built from TRBV7-9 and TRBJ2-7; 9 bases agree with TRBD2. Germline CDR1 is SEHNR and CDR2 is FQNEAQ (reference sequence). V shed 5 bases, J shed 4 bases, and the junction held 9 bases outside the gene matches. The CDR3 spans 15 residues. CDR3 protein: CASSPSGGTEYEQYF. As DNA, the CDR3 is TGTGCCAGCAGCCCCAGCGGGGGGACCGAATACGAGCAGTACTTC.

This clonotype was found many times. V usage is TRBV6-5 and J usage is TRBJ2-7; 8 bases map to TRBD1. The germline V gene has CDR1 MNHEY and CDR2 SVGAGI. This CDR3 comprises 15 residues. With 0 bases clipped from V and 3 bases from J, the junction kept 4 bases outside the gene matches. CDR3 in DNA: TGTGCCAGCAGTTACTCGGGACAGGATGACTACGAGCAGTACTTC. This translates into CASSYSGQDDYEQYF.